A single sample is the source of the 17 T cell receptor beta chains below, sequenced in a study of vaccination effects on CD4 cells after COVID-19. Sequencing followed a ViraFEST assay step that expanded antigen-specific CD4+ T cells with viral peptide pools. Culture lasted 10 days before CD4+ T cell isolation. Participants got two doses of BNT162b2 or mRNA-1273 vaccine. Their antigen targets remain unknown. Libraries were prepared by immunoSEQ multiplex PCR; TCRdb keeps only in-frame clonotypes and omits some of them. The repertoire consists of about 46,000 clones, with under 85% occurring once and the leading ten covering approximately 16%. Sequencing was performed on CD4+ T cells from PBMCs cultured with HCoV-OC43 spike peptides, taken after COVID-19 vaccination. Subset noted: HCoV-OC43 spike overlapping peptide pool stimulation. These receptors originate from a human donor who received a COVID-19 vaccine.

The V and J genes are TRBV29-1 and TRBJ2-5, with D unresolved. This CDR3 spans 12 amino acids. V lost 4 bases, J lost 2 bases, and 8 bases lay in between. The V gene's germline CDR1 is SQVTM and CDR2 ANQGSEA. CDR3 sequence: CSVVIQQETQYF. Written as DNA, the CDR3 is TGCAGCGTTGTTATACAGCAAGAGACCCAGTACTTC.

This sequence joins TRBV18 and TRBJ2-1; TRBD2 is a possible D gene (5 bases). V was shortened by 4 bases and J by 4 bases, with 11 bases between the two germline ends. CDR1 and CDR2 from the germline V gene are KGHSH and LQKENI. The CDR3 consists of 14 residues. CDR3 DNA: TGTGCCAGCTCACTAGCGCTAGTTTACAATGAGCAGTTCTTC. Translation gives CASSLALVYNEQFF.

The rearrangement joins TRBV18 to TRBJ2-1; D may be TRBD1 (6 bases). CDR1 KGHSH and CDR2 LQKENI come from the germline V gene. The V end lost 0 bases, the J end lost 4 bases, and 16 bases lay between the germline ends. CDR3 length: 17 amino acids. In DNA, the CDR3 is TGTGCCAGCTCACCACCGTTAGGACAGCCAGCATACAATGAGCAGTTCTTC. This translates into CASSPPLGQPAYNEQFF.

This chain links TRBV7-6 with TRBJ2-1; D not resolved. V was pared by 5 bases and J by 7 bases, with 12 bases between. Germline CDR1 reads SGHVS; CDR2 reads FNYEAQ. The CDR3 length is 13 residues. DNA for the CDR3: TGTGCCAGCAGCCCATCGGTGCGGAATGAGCAGTTCTTC. It codes for CASSPSVRNEQFF.

A note on this clone: Germline is not matched at one junction end, which may reflect a read error. The chain carries TRBV3-1 (or the pseudogene TRBV3-2) and TRBJ2-1, with D perhaps given as TRBD1 or TRBD2 (7 bases each). The CDR3 consists of 12 residues. Germline V gene lookup returns CDR1 LGHDT and CDR2 YNNKEL (reference sequence). CDR3 region: CASSQWQGGRIF. The DNA for the CDR3 is TGTGCCAGCAGCCAATGGCAGGGGGGGCGAATCTTC.

The chain joins TRBV13 to TRBJ2-7, with a weak D call TRBD1 (6 bases). CDR3 size: 16 residues. V was trimmed by 4 bases and J by 2 bases, leaving 18 bases between them. CDR1 is PRHDT, CDR2 FYEKMQ, per germline (reference sequence). CDR3: CASSYSTGRETYEQYF. The CDR3 DNA reads as TGTGCCAGCAGCTACTCGACAGGACGGGAAACCTACGAGCAGTACTTC.

V and J are TRBV4-1 and TRBJ2-7; perhaps TRBD1 as D (6 bases). The ends were cut back, 3 bases at V and 5 bases at J, with 23 bases in the middle. The germline CDR1 and CDR2 sequences are MGHRA and YSYEKL. The CDR3 covers 17 residues. The CDR3 loop is CASSHELYREKTDEQYF. For the CDR3, the DNA is TGCGCCAGCAGCCATGAACTCTACAGGGAAAAAACGGACGAGCAGTACTTC.

The chain couples TRBV5-1 to TRBJ2-5; D is uncertain. In germline, CDR1 is SGHRS, CDR2 YFSETQ. The CDR3 has 13 amino acids. V was trimmed by 4 bases and J by 5 bases, leaving 12 bases between them. CDR3 DNA: TGCGCCAGCAGCGCGAGGATGCGGGAGACCCAGTACTTC. Protein: CASSARMRETQYF.

The chain uses TRBV7-9 and TRBJ2-5; 8 nucleotides match TRBD1. The ends lost 5 bases at V and 4 bases at J; junction bases unmatched: 9. The CDR3 has 15 amino acids. CDR1 and CDR2 from the germline V gene are SEHNR and FQNEAQ (reference sequence). CDR3 protein: CASSPQGQGGETQYF. CDR3 in DNA: TGTGCCAGCAGCCCCCAAGGACAGGGTGGAGAGACCCAGTACTTC.

As concerns this clone: Other DNA sequences of this sample code for an identical CDR3. CDR3: CAISGTGRNNQPQHF. The CDR3 bases are TGTGCCATCAGTGGGACAGGGCGGAACAATCAGCCCCAGCATTTT. V is TRBV10-3 and J is TRBJ1-5, with TRBD1 matching over 8 bases. Germline V gene sequence: CDR1 ENHRY, CDR2 SYGVKD. The CDR3 totals 15 residues. After removal of 4 bases from V and 3 bases from J, the junction contained 5 bases not matched to a gene.

The chain is built from TRBV24-1 and TRBJ2-3, with 7 nucleotides matching TRBD2. Germline values: CDR1 KGHDR, CDR2 SFDVKD. V gave up 4 bases and J gave up 1 base; unmatched junction bases: 4. The CDR3 sequence is 15 residues long. The CDR3 here is CATSDPLAGTDTQYF. In DNA, the CDR3 is TGTGCCACCAGTGACCCTCTAGCGGGCACAGATACGCAGTATTTT.

The chain couples TRBV7-8 to TRBJ1-1; D remains unclear. Between the trimmed V and J ends, which lost 2 bases and 7 bases, there was a span of 11 bases. CDR1 and CDR2 (germline): SGHVS, FQNEAQ. This CDR3 spans 13 amino acids. CDR3: CASSLQERGEAFF. The CDR3 region has the DNA TGTGCCAGCAGCTTACAGGAGCGTGGTGAAGCTTTCTTT.

This clone was counted a single time. This chain joins TRBV19 and TRBJ2-7; TRBD2 might be the D (6 bases). The CDR3 consists of 14 residues. V was trimmed by 5 bases and J by 2 bases, leaving 13 bases between them. Per germline, CDR1 LNHDA and CDR2 SQIVND (reference sequence). CDR3 coding DNA: TGTGCCAGTAGTGTAGGAGGGGAACCCTACGAGCAGTACTTC. This translates into CASSVGGEPYEQYF.

The V call is TRBV5-1, the J call TRBJ2-1; 14 positions match TRBD2. Trimming removed 3 bases from V and 5 bases from J; junction bases left unmatched: 4. Germline CDR1 is SGHRS and CDR2 is YFSETQ. CDR3 size: 16 residues. The CDR3 is CASSWLGLAGDNEQFF. The DNA of the CDR3 is TGCGCCAGCAGCTGGCTGGGACTAGCGGGGGACAATGAGCAGTTCTTC.

In its sample, this clone was seen a few times. The chain recombines TRBV5-1 with TRBJ2-2; D may be TRBD1 or TRBD2 (7 bases each). CDR1 and CDR2 from the germline V gene are SGHRS and YFSETQ. V lost 3 bases, J lost 3 bases, and 12 bases lay in between. This CDR3 has 15 amino acids. DNA for the CDR3: TGCGCCAGCAGCTCGACAGGGAGGGACACCGGGGAGCTGTTTTTT. Translating gives CASSSTGRDTGELFF.

CDR3 amino acids: CASSLIDRGNNQPQHF. CDR3 coding DNA: TGTGCCAGCAGCTTAATCGACAGGGGAAACAATCAGCCCCAGCATTTT. This chain joins TRBV7-8 and TRBJ1-5; 8 nucleotides match TRBD1. V was clipped by 2 bases and J by 3 bases; unmatched bases: 6. Germline values: CDR1 SGHVS, CDR2 FQNEAQ. The CDR3 length is 16 residues. The full variable domain, rest sourced from reference TRBV7-8 and TRBJ1-5, is GAGVSQSPRYKVAKRGQDVALRCDPISGHVSLFWYQQALGQGPEFLTYFQNEAQLDKSGLPSDRFFAERPEGSVSTLKIQRTQQEDSAVYLCASSLIDRGNNQPQHFGDGTRLSIL.

The gene calls are TRBV6-5 and TRBJ1-1; D is unclear. The CDR3 extends over 13 amino acids. Looked up from germline, CDR1 is MNHEY and CDR2 is SVGAGI. The V end lost 6 bases, the J end lost 3 bases, and 11 bases lay between the germline ends. The CDR3 coding sequence is TGTGCCAGCAGCCATGGTAGAGACACTGAAGCTTTCTTT. It codes for CASSHGRDTEAFF.